Listed below are T cell receptor beta chains from one sample, sequenced in a study of blood T cell repertoires in COVID-19. The repertoire was sequenced with immunoSEQ multiplex PCR; TCRdb's copy has only in-frame clones and lacks some. The sample holds roughly 130,000 clones, approximately 80% seen once. Input material: PBMCs or T cells enriched from blood (not recorded which). All receptors derive from a man aged 50-59 years who had recovered from COVID-19. Each CDR3 is given with its conserved first and last residue. Part of the rows lack a size; the others show once, few, many or a class for expanded clones.

cdr3_aa,clone_size,v_call
CASSQGPQNTGELFF,-,TRBV4-3
CSVAPHKLSDTQYF,-,TRBV29-1
CANGRVDRRAFF,once,TRBV30
CASSLAPTGGGTEAFF,many,TRBV5-5
CASGSLAGGRIEQYF,-,TRBV5-4
CASSQDSGVSEQFF,-,TRBV4-3
CASSPRQGAGELFF,-,TRBV11-2
CASSPRASLETQYF,-,TRBV9
CASSVGGNLYEQYF,-,TRBV9
CASRPLGAGRDNEQFF,-,TRBV19
CASSLMGDNSPLHF,-,TRBV5-5
CASSLEGGDSYEQYF,once,TRBV7-2
CASSQDLYTGVSEQYF,-,TRBV14
CASSLGRNTEAFF,-,TRBV27
CASSQVVAGGLSTYEQYF,-,TRBV4-2
CASSYSGLAFPEQYF,-,TRBV6-2/TRBV6-3
CASSPGTGRYGYTF,-,TRBV7-2
CASSQGTSGLTDTQYF,-,TRBV3-1/TRBV3-2
CASSLSPQGATGNTIYF,-,TRBV5-4
CSVFRSMNTEAFF,once,TRBV29-1
CSASAPRDRGHYGYTF,-,TRBV20-1
CASSLAWGGESSYNEQFF,-,TRBV7-9
CASSQDSGGLGNTIYF,-,TRBV4-3
CASSESGQYYSPLHF,-,TRBV9
CASSARRGQRAYYEQYF,-,TRBV7-9
CASSLQGAYEQYF,-,TRBV6-5
CASSSDSEYYGYTF,once,TRBV6-5
CASRPGSRANEQFF,-,TRBV6-6